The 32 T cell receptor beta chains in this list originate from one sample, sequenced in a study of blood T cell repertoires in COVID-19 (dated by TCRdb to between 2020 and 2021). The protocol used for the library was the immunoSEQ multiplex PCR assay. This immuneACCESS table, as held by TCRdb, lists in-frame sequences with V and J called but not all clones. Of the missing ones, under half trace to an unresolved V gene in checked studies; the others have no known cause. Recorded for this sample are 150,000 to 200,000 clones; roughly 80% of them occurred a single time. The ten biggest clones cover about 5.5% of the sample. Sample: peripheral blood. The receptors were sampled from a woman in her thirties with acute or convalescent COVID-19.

The CDR3 spells CASSQGGKATEAFF. The CDR3 bases are TGTGCCAGCAGCCAGGGAGGCAAGGCCACTGAAGCTTTCTTT. The chain joins TRBV14 to TRBJ1-1; no clear D. Germline CDR1 SGHDN, CDR2 FVKESK. The CDR3 loop spans 14 amino acids. V lost 3 bases to trimming and J lost 4 bases, with 12 bases between them.

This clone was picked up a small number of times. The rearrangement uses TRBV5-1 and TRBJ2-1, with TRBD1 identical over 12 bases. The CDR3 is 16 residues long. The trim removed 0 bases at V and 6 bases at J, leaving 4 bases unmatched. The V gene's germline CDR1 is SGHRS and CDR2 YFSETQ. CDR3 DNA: TGCGCCAGCAGCTTGGTGGGGACAGGGGGCTTCAATGAGCAGTTCTTC. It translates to CASSLVGTGGFNEQFF.

CDR3 DNA: TGTGCCAGTAGTATACCCCAGGGGGCCTACAATGAGCAGTTCTTC. This sequence encodes CASSIPQGAYNEQFF. This sequence joins TRBV19 and TRBJ2-1; 7 bases map to TRBD1. Germline CDR1 is LNHDA and CDR2 is SQIVND (reference sequence). J gave up 2 bases and V 2 bases, and 3 bases lay outside the gene matches. This CDR3 is 15 amino acids long.

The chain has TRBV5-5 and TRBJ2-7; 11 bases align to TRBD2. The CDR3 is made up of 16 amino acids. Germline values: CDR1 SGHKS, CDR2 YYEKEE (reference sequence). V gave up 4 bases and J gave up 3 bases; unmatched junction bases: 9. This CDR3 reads CASSPTSGSFSYEQYF. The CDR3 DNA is TGTGCCAGCAGCCCTACTAGCGGGAGTTTTAGCTACGAGCAGTACTTC.

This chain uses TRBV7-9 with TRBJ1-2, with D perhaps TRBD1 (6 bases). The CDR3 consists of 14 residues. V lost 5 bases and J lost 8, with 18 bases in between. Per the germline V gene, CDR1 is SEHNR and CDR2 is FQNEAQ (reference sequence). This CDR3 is CASSLFGTSGGYTF. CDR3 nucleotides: TGTGCCAGCAGCCTTTTTGGGACATCAGGGGGCTACACCTTC.

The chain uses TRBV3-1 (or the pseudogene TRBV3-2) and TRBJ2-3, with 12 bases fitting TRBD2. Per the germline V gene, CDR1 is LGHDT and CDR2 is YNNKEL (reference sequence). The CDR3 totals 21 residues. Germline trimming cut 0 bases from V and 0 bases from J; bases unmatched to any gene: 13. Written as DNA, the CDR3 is TGTGCCAGCAGCCAAGATCCCCCTAGCGGGGGGGAAACTACTAGCACAGATACGCAGTATTTT. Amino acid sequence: CASSQDPPSGGETTSTDTQYF.

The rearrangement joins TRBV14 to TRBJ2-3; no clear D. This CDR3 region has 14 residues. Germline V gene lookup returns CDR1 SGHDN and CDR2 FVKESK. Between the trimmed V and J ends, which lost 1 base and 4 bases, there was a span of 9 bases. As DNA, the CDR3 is TGTGCCAGCAGCCAAGTTGGGCTGGCAGATACGCAGTATTTT. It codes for CASSQVGLADTQYF.

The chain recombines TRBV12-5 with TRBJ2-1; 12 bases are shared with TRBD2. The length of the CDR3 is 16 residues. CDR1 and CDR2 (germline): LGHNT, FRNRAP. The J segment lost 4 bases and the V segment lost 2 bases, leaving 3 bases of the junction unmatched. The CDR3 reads CASGLSGLAGYNEQFF. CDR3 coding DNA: TGTGCTAGTGGTTTGTCCGGACTAGCGGGGTACAATGAGCAGTTCTTC.

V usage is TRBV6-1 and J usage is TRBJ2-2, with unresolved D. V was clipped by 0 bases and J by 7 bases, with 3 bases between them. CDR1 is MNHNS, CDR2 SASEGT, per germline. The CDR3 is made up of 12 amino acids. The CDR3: CASSEAGGELFF. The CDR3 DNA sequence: TGTGCCAGCAGTGAAGCCGGCGGGGAGCTGTTTTTT.

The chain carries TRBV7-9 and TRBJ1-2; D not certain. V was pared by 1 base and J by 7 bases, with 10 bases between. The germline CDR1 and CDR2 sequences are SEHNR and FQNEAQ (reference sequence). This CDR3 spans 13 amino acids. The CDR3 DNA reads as TGTGCCAGCAGCTTAGGGTACGGAGGTGGCTACACCTTC. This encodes CASSLGYGGGYTF.

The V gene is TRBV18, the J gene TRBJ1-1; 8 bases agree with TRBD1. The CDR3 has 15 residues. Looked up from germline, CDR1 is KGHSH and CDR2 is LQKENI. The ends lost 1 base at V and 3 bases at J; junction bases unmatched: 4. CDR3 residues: CASSPRTGMDTEAFF. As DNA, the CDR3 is TGTGCCAGCTCACCACGGACAGGGATGGACACTGAAGCTTTCTTT.

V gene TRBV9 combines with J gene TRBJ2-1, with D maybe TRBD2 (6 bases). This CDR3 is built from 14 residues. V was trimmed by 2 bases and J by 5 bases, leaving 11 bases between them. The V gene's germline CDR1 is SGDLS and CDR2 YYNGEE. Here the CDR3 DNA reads TGTGCCAGCAGCGTTTCGACGGGGGACAATGAGCAGTTCTTC. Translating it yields CASSVSTGDNEQFF.

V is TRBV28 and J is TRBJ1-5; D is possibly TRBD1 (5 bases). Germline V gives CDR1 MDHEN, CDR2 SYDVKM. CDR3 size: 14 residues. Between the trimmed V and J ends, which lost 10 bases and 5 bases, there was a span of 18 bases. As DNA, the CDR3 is TGTGCCACCCGACCCGGGGGGGAAGATCAGCCCCAGCATTTT. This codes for CATRPGGEDQPQHF.

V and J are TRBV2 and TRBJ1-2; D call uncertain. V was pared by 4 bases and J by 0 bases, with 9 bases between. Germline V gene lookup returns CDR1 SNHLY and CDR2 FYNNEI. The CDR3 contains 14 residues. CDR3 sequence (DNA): TGTGCCAGCAGTGGGTACAGAACTAACTATGGCTACACCTTC. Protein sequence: CASSGYRTNYGYTF.

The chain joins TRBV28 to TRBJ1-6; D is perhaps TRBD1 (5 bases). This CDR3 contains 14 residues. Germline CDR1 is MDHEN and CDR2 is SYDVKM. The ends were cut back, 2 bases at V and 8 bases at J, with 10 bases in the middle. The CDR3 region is CASSLPRDHSPLHF. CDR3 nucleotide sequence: TGTGCCAGCAGTTTACCGCGGGACCATTCACCCCTCCACTTT.

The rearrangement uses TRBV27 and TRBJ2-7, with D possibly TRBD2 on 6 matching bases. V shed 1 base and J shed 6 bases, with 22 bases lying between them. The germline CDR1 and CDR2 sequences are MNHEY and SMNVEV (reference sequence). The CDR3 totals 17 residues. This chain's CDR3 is CASSLYGGTGVPLEQYF. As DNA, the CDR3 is TGTGCCAGCAGTTTATACGGGGGAACGGGAGTTCCGCTCGAGCAGTACTTC.

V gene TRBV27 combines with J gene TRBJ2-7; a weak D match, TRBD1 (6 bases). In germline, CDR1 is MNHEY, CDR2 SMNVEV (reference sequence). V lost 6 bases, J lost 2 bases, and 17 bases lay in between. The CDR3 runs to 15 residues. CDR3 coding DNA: TGTGCCAGCAGCCTGGCAGGGGTACCGACCTACGAGCAGTACTTC. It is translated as CASSLAGVPTYEQYF.

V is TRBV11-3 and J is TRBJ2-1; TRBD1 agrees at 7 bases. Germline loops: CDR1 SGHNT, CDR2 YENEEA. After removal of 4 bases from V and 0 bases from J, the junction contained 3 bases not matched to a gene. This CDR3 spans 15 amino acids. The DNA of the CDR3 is TGTGCCAGCAGCTCCGGACAGGTCTCCTACAATGAGCAGTTCTTC. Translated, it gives CASSSGQVSYNEQFF.

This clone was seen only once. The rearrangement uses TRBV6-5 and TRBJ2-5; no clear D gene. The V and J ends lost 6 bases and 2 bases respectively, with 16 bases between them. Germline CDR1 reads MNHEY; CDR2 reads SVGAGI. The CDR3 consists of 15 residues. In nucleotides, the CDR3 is TGTGCCAGCAGATCCCCCAGGTCGTCGCAAGAGACCCAGTACTTC. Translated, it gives CASRSPRSSQETQYF.

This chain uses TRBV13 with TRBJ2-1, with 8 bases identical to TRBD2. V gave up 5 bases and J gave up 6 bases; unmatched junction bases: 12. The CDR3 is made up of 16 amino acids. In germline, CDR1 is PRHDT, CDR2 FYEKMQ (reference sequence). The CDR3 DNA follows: TGTGCCAGCAGCCCTCGGGGGGGCCCAAACCTCAATGAGCAGTTCTTC. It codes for CASSPRGGPNLNEQFF.

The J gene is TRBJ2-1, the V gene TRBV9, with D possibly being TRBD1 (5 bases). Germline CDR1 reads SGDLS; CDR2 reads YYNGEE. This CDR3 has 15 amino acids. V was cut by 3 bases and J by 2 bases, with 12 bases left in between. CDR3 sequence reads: CASSASGWAYNEQFF. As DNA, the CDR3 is TGTGCCAGCAGCGCCTCAGGGTGGGCCTACAATGAGCAGTTCTTC.

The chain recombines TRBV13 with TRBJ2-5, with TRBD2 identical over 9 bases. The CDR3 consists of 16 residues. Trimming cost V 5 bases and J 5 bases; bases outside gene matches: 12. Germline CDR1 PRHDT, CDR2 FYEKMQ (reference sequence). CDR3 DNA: TGTGCCAGCAGCCAAAACCCGGGACTAGCTACGGAGACCCAGTACTTC. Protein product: CASSQNPGLATETQYF.

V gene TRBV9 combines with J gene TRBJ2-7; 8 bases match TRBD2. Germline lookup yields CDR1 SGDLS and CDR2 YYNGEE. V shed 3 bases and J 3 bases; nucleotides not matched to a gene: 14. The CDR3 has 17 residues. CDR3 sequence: CASSESRLAISFYEQYF. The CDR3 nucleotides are TGTGCCAGCAGCGAGTCGAGACTAGCGATATCATTCTACGAGCAGTACTTC.

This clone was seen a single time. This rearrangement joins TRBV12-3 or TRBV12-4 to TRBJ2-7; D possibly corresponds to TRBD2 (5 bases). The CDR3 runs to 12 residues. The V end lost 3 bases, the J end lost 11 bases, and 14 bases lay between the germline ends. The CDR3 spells CASSLRSGTEYF. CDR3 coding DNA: TGTGCCAGCAGTTTGCGCTCGGGAACGGAGTACTTC.

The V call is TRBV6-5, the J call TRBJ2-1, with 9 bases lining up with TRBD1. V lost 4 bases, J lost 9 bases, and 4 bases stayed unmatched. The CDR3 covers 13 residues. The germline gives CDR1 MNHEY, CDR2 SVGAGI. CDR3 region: CASSWGQGGEQFF. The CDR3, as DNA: TGTGCCAGCAGTTGGGGACAGGGCGGTGAGCAGTTCTTC.

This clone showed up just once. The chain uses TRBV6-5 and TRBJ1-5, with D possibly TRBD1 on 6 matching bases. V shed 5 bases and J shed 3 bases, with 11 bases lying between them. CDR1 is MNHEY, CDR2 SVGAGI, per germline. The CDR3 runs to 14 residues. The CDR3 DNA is TGTGCCAGCAGTAGGGCAGGGGTCAATCAGCCCCAGCATTTT. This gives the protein CASSRAGVNQPQHF.

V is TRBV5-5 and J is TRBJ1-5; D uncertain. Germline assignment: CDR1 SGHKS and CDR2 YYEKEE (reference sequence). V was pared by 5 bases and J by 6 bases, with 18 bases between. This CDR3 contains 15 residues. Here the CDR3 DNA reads TGTGCCAGCAGGCCGGCCGCGGGAGGAAGTCAGCCCCAGCATTTT. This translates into CASRPAAGGSQPQHF.

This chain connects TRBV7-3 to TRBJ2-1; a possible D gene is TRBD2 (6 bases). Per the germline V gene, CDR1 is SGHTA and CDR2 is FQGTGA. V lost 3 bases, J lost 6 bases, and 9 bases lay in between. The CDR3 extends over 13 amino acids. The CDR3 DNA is TGTGCCAGCAGCTTGACTAGGGGCAATGAGCAGTTCTTC. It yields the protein CASSLTRGNEQFF.

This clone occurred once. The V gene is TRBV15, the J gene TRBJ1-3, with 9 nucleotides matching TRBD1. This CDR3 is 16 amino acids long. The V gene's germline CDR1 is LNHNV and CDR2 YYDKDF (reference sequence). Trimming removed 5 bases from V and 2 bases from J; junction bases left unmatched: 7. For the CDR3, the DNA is TGTGCCACCAGCGGGGGGACAGGGACTCCTGGAAACACCATATATTTT. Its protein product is CATSGGTGTPGNTIYF.

CDR3: CASSLGLAGVGETQYF. CDR3 nucleotides: TGCGCCAGCAGCTTAGGGCTAGCGGGAGTAGGTGAGACCCAGTACTTC. The chain has TRBV5-1 and TRBJ2-5; 10 nucleotides align to TRBD2. Trimming took 2 bases from V and 5 from J; bases not matched to a gene: 9. Germline V gene sequence: CDR1 SGHRS, CDR2 YFSETQ. The CDR3 runs to 16 residues.

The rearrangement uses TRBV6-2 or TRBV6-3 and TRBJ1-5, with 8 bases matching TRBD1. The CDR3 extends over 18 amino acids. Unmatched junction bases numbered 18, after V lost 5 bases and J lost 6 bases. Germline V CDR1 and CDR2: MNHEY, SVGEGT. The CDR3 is CASSGDPGTGSQSQPQHF. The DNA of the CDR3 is TGTGCCAGCAGTGGAGATCCCGGGACAGGATCCCAGAGTCAGCCCCAGCATTTT.

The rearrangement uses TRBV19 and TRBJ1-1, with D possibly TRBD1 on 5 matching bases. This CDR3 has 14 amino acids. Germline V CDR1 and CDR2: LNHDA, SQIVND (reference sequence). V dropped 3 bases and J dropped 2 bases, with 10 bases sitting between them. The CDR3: CASSIPGLNTEAFF. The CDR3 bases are TGTGCCAGTAGTATCCCAGGGCTAAACACTGAAGCTTTCTTT.